This entry lists 24 T cell receptor beta chains sequenced from one sample in a study of T cell changes during pregnancy in multiple sclerosis. Sequenced by immunoSEQ multiplex PCR; TCRdb stores in-frame clones only, minus some. Of about 28,000 clones in the sample, about 85% were seen once. The sequencing used CD8+ T cells from peripheral blood mononuclear cells, collected after pregnancy. These receptors were taken from a female donor with multiple sclerosis, enrolled in a pregnancy study.

The chain links TRBV19 to TRBJ2-6, with a weak D call TRBD1 (7 bases). CDR3 length equals 19 residues. Germline CDR1 LNHDA, CDR2 SQIVND (reference sequence). The V end was cut by 3 bases, the J end by 0 bases, with 18 bases between. The CDR3 spells CASSIRGGGDLSGANVLTF. CDR3 coding DNA: TGTGCCAGTAGTATCCGAGGAGGGGGCGACCTCTCTGGGGCCAACGTCCTGACTTTC.

Points on this clone: This clone may be a read error of a much larger clone one base away. V is TRBV11-2 and J is TRBJ2-7; TRBD1 might be the D (5 bases). The V end lost 1 base, the J end lost 2 bases, and 6 bases lay between the germline ends. Germline CDR1 reads SGHAT; CDR2 reads FQNNGV. The CDR3 covers 13 residues. CDR3 coding DNA: TGTGCCAGCAGCTTAGGACAGACCTACGAGCAGTACTTC. It translates to CASSLGQTYEQYF.

This chain links TRBV5-1 with TRBJ1-4; tentatively, D is TRBD1 (6 bases). Germline CDR1 SGHRS, CDR2 YFSETQ. The CDR3 is made up of 16 amino acids. Trimming left V 4 bases short and J 8 bases short, with 21 bases between. In nucleotides, the CDR3 is TGCGCCAGCAGCGGGGATCCAGGGGCAAGAGTCGAAAAACTGTTTTTT. It yields the protein CASSGDPGARVEKLFF.

V gene TRBV5-1 combines with J gene TRBJ2-1, with D possibly being TRBD2 (6 bases). Trimming removed 1 base from V and 3 bases from J, with 11 bases in between. CDR3 size: 15 residues. Germline V gene data show CDR1 as SGHRS and CDR2 as YFSETQ. The CDR3: CASSLRRGIYNEQFF. The CDR3, as DNA: TGCGCCAGCAGCTTGAGGCGGGGAATCTACAATGAGCAGTTCTTC.

V is TRBV29-1 and J is TRBJ1-2, with 8 bases aligning to TRBD1. After removal of 5 bases from V and 10 bases from J, the junction contained 9 bases not matched to a gene. The CDR3 contains 12 residues. The germline V gene has CDR1 SQVTM and CDR2 ANQGSEA. The CDR3 loop is CSVFDRGNSYTF. The CDR3 nucleotides read TGCAGCGTTTTCGACAGGGGTAATTCCTACACCTTC.

CDR3 in DNA: TGTGCCAGCAGCCAAGGACCGGACTACGTCAATGAGCAGTTCTTC. It encodes CASSQGPDYVNEQFF. The rearrangement links TRBV16 to TRBJ2-1; perhaps TRBD2 as D (6 bases). CDR3 length: 15 amino acids. Looked up from germline, CDR1 is KGHSY and CDR2 is FQNENV. V was clipped by 2 bases and J by 6 bases, with 14 bases between them.

The chain employs TRBV27 and TRBJ1-3; D is undetermined. The CDR3 has 15 amino acids. V lost 4 bases and J 0 bases, leaving 10 bases between the germline ends. Germline CDR1 is MNHEY and CDR2 is SMNVEV (reference sequence). This CDR3 is CASSYLPPSGNTIYF. The CDR3 DNA reads TGTGCCAGCAGTTATCTACCCCCCTCTGGAAACACCATATATTTT.

V and J are TRBV7-6 and TRBJ2-7, with D possibly being TRBD2 (5 bases). Germline V gene sequence: CDR1 SGHVS, CDR2 FNYEAQ. Trimming cost V 3 bases and J 7 bases, with 16 bases left between them. The CDR3 spans 14 residues. The CDR3: CASSFIEGGREQYF. Written as DNA, the CDR3 is TGTGCCAGCAGCTTTATAGAGGGTGGCCGGGAGCAGTACTTC.

This clone was seen a single time. The chain links TRBV5-6 to TRBJ2-7; D not certain. Trimming pared 4 bases from V and 6 bases from J, leaving 11 bases between. The CDR3 is made up of 12 amino acids. Germline V gene data show CDR1 as SGHDT and CDR2 as YYEEEE. The CDR3 here is CASSGDFGEQYF. CDR3 bases: TGTGCCAGCAGCGGTGACTTCGGCGAGCAGTACTTC.

The chain recombines TRBV19 with TRBJ2-2; a possible D gene is TRBD1 (5 bases). This CDR3 spans 13 amino acids. The V end was cut by 7 bases, the J end by 5 bases, with 11 bases between. Germline V gene lookup returns CDR1 LNHDA and CDR2 SQIVND (reference sequence). The CDR3 DNA follows: TGTGCCAGTATTTCGCAGGGAACCGGGGAGCTGTTTTTT. This gives the protein CASISQGTGELFF.

V gene TRBV9 combines with J gene TRBJ1-6, with D uncertain. V lost 4 bases to trimming and J lost 7 bases, with 15 bases between them. The CDR3 consists of 15 residues. CDR1 and CDR2 (germline): SGDLS, YYNGEE. CDR3 nucleotide sequence: TGTGCCAGCAGCTCAGTAGGAGGAGGCAATTCACCCCTCCACTTT. This gives the protein CASSSVGGGNSPLHF.

This chain joins TRBV27 and TRBJ2-3; 7 nucleotides line up with TRBD2. CDR1 is MNHEY, CDR2 SMNVEV, per germline (reference sequence). This CDR3 has 15 amino acids. Losses at the gene ends were 3 bases for V and 1 base for J; bases not matched to a gene: 4. The CDR3 spells CASSLSLAGTDTQYF. The DNA for the CDR3 is TGTGCCAGCAGTTTGAGCCTAGCGGGCACAGATACGCAGTATTTT.

This clone was seen many times. CDR3 sequence: CAWSVLAGGPDTQYF. CDR3 bases: TGTGCCTGGAGTGTACTAGCGGGGGGGCCAGATACGCAGTATTTT. This chain links TRBV30 with TRBJ2-3; the match to TRBD2 covers 13 bases. The germline gives CDR1 GTSNPN, CDR2 SVGIG (reference sequence). J lost 4 bases, V lost 0 bases, and 1 base had no gene match. This CDR3 comprises 15 residues. Full variable domain (rest looked up from reference TRBV30 and TRBJ2-3): SQTIHQWPATLVQPVGSPLSLECTVEGTSNPNLYWYRQAAGRGLQLLFYSVGIGQISSEVPQNLSASRPQDRQFILSSKKLLLSDSGFYLCAWSVLAGGPDTQYFGPGTRLTVL.

CDR3 nucleotides: TGTGCCACCAGCAGAGCTCAGGGGAACACTGAAGCTTTCTTT. The encoded protein is CATSRAQGNTEAFF. The V and J genes are TRBV15 and TRBJ1-1, with D maybe TRBD1 (5 bases). The germline V gene encodes CDR1 LNHNV and CDR2 YYDKDF (reference sequence). V was clipped by 1 base and J by 1 base, with 7 bases between them. This CDR3 is built from 14 residues.

J is TRBJ2-2 and V is TRBV4-1; 8 bases line up with TRBD1. This CDR3 contains 15 residues. Germline CDR1 and CDR2: MGHRA and YSYEKL. J lost 9 bases, V lost 7 bases, and 13 bases had no gene match. CDR3 in DNA: TGCGCCAGCACCCCAAGGACAGGGATCTTACGGGAGCTGTTTTTT. Residues: CASTPRTGILRELFF.

V and J are TRBV4-1 and TRBJ2-7; D gene ambiguous. Germline CDR1 and CDR2: MGHRA and YSYEKL. The CDR3 sequence is 13 residues long. Trimming removed 0 bases from V and 5 bases from J, with 8 bases in between. The CDR3 bases are TGCGCCAGCAGCCAAGATAATAGTGACGAGCAGTACTTC. Protein product: CASSQDNSDEQYF.

The chain couples TRBV27 to TRBJ2-7; tentatively, D is TRBD2 (5 bases). Trimming pared 5 bases from V and 10 bases from J, leaving 12 bases between. This CDR3 spans 11 amino acids. Germline assignment: CDR1 MNHEY and CDR2 SMNVEV (reference sequence). The CDR3 loop is CASSEREIQYF. The DNA for the CDR3 is TGTGCCAGCAGTGAGAGGGAAATTCAGTACTTC.

This chain links TRBV6-4 with TRBJ2-2; 9 nucleotides align to TRBD1. The CDR3 has 17 amino acids. Trimming cost V 5 bases and J 4 bases; bases outside gene matches: 11. Germline V gene lookup returns CDR1 MRHNA and CDR2 SNTAGT. The CDR3 spells CASSLQPRGQGTGELFF. CDR3 DNA sequence: TGTGCCAGCAGTTTACAACCCAGGGGACAGGGCACCGGGGAGCTGTTTTTT.

The rearrangement uses TRBV7-9 and TRBJ2-2; a weak D match, TRBD1 (6 bases). Germline V lookup: CDR1 SEHNR, CDR2 FQNEAQ (reference sequence). This CDR3 has 16 amino acids. V was cut by 2 bases and J by 6 bases, with 16 bases left in between. CDR3 nucleotide sequence: TGTGCCAGCAGCTTAACCACAGGGAAGGAGGCCGGGGAGCTGTTTTTT. Amino acid sequence: CASSLTTGKEAGELFF.

V is TRBV4-2 and J is TRBJ2-5, with 8 bases that match TRBD1. This CDR3 comprises 16 residues. Germline V gene lookup returns CDR1 LGHNA and CDR2 YNFKEQ. V lost 3 bases and J lost 4; bases outside the gene matches: 10. The CDR3 loop reads CASSQGGQGLGETQYF. In DNA form, the CDR3 reads TGTGCCAGCAGCCAGGGAGGACAGGGCCTGGGAGAGACCCAGTACTTC.

This clone is labeled medium-sized. The rearrangement links TRBV2 to TRBJ1-5; a weak D match, TRBD1 (5 bases). The germline V gene encodes CDR1 SNHLY and CDR2 FYNNEI. Trimming cost V 4 bases and J 4 bases, with 17 bases left between them. The CDR3 contains 16 residues. DNA for the CDR3: TGTGCCAGCAGTGTCGGAACAGGTGCTGGAAATCAGCCCCAGCATTTT. This encodes CASSVGTGAGNQPQHF.

V and J are TRBV25-1 and TRBJ1-1, with D perhaps matching TRBD1 (5 bases). CDR1 MGHDK and CDR2 SYGVNS come from the germline V gene. V lost 1 base and J lost 6, with 15 bases in between. The CDR3 contains 15 residues. The CDR3 region has the DNA TGTGCCAGCAGTGAATGGGGCAGGGAGGATGCTGAAGCTTTCTTT. This gives the protein CASSEWGREDAEAFF.

The genes are TRBV9 and TRBJ2-7, with 7 bases fitting TRBD2. Germline CDR1 SGDLS, CDR2 YYNGEE. This CDR3 contains 14 residues. V lost 3 bases and J lost 2; bases outside the gene matches: 5. The CDR3 DNA is TGTGCCAGCAGCGGGGGGGGTCCCACCTACGAGCAGTACTTC. Its translation is CASSGGGPTYEQYF. Together with reference TRBV9 and TRBJ2-7, the CDR3 gives the full variable domain: DSGVTQTPKHLITATGQRVTLRCSPRSGDLSVYWYQQSLDQGLQFLIQYYNGEERAKGNILERFSAQQFPDLHSELNLSSLELGDSALYFCASSGGGPTYEQYFGPGTRLTVT.

This chain connects TRBV10-1 to TRBJ2-2; D is undetermined. Trimming removed 3 bases at V and 6 bases at J, with 5 bases between. From germline, CDR1 is WNHNN and CDR2 SYGVQD (reference sequence). This CDR3 is built from 12 residues. CDR3 in DNA: TGCGCCAGCAGTGACCTCGCCGGGGAGCTGTTTTTT. It yields the protein CASSDLAGELFF.